Detailed here is one T cell receptor (beta chain). Its specificity is not known. One end of the junction does not line up with germline, which may come from a read error. The data stem from a study of tumor-infiltrating lymphocytes in primary liver carcinoma. Overall study findings and caveats: For tumor-adjacent and tumor-blood pairs, overlap was less than that seen for tumor region pairs.

Making TCR beta cDNA involved approximately 0.5 ug total RNA and a constant-region primer. Nested multiplex PCR, run for three rounds with slightly modified ARM-PCR, yielded TCR beta libraries. The first two PCR rounds used TRBV1-TRBV30 forward primers with a C-beta reverse primer, about 10 cycles each. A single record per CDR3 protein comes from TCRdb applying MiXCR to the multiplex PCR reads. The sample shows approximately 330,000 distinct CDR3 sequences, roughly two thirds of them seen only once. Researchers drew blood RNA from unsorted whole blood and extracted germline DNA as well. Before the operation took place, about 3.9 milliliters of peripheral blood were collected. The CDR3 is 18 residues long. Germline-derived CDR1 and CDR2 are SGHAT and FQNNGV.

The sequence was obtained from a middle-aged man with primary liver carcinoma and hepatitis B virus infection. V usage is TRBV11-2 and J usage is TRBJ2-3, with D perhaps TRBD1 (6 bases). Sequences were obtained from peripheral blood. For the CDR3, the DNA is TGTGCCGGCAGCTTAGCAGGGGCGACTTCGTCAAGTACAGATACGCAGTATTTT. This sequence encodes CAGSLAGATSSSTDTQYF. The whole variable domain, remainder taken from reference TRBV11-2 and TRBJ2-3, is EAGVAQSPRYKIIEKRQSVAFWCNPISGHATLYWYQQILGQGPKLLIQFQNNGVVDDSQLPKDRFSAERLKGVDSTLKIQPAKLEDSAVYLCAGSLAGATSSSTDTQYFGPGTRLTVL.